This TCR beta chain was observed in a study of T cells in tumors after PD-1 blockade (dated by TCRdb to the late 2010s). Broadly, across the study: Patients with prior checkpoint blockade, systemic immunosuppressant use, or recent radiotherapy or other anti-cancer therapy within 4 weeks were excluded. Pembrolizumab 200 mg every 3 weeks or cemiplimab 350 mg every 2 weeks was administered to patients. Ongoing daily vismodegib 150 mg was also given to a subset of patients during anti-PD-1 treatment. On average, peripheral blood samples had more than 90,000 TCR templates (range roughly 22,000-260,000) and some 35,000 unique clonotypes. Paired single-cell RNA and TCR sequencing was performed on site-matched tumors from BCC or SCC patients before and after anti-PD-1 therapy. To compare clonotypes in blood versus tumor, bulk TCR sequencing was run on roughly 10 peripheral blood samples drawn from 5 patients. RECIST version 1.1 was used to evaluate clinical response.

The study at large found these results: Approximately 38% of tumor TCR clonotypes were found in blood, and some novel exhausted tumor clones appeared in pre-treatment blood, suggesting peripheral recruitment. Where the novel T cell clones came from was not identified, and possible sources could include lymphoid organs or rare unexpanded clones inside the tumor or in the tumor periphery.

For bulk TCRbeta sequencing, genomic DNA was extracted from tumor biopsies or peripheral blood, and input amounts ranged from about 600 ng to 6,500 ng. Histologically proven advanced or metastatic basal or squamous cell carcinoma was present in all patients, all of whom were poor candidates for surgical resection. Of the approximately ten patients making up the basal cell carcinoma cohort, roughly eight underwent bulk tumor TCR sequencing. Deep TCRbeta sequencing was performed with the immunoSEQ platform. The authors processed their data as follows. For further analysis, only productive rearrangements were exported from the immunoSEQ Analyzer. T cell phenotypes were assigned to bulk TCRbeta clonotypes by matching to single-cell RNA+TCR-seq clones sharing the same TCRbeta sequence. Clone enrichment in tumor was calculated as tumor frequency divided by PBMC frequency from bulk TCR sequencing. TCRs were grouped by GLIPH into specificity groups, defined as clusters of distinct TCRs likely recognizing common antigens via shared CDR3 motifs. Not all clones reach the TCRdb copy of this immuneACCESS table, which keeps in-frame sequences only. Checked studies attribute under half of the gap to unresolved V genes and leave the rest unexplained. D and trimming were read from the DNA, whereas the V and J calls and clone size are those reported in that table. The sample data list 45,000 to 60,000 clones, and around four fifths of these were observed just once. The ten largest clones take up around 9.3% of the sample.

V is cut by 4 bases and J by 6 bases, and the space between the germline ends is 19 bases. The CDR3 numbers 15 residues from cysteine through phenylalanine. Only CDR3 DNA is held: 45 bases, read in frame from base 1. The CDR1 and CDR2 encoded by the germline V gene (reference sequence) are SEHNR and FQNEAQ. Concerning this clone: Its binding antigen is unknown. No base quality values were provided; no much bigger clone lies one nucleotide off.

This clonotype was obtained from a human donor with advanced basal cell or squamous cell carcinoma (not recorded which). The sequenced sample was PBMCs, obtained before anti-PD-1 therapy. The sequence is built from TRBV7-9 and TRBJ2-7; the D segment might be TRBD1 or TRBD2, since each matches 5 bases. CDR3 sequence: CASSWGQTRTSEQYF. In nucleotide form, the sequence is TGTGCCAGCAGCTGGGGCCAAACTAGAACTAGCGAGCAGTACTTC.